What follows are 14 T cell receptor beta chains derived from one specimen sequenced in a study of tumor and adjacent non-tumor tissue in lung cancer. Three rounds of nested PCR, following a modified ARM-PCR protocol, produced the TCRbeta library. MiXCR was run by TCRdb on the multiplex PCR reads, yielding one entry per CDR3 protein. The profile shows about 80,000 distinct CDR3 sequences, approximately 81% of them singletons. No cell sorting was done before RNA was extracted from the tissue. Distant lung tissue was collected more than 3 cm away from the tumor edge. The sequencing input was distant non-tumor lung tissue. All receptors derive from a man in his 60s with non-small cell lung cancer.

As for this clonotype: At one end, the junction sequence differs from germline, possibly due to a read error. This CDR3 reads CTSRVGANSPLRF. CDR3 coding DNA: TGTACCAGCAGAGTCGGTGCTAATTCACCCCTCCGCTTT. The chain recombines TRBV12-3 or TRBV12-4 with TRBJ1-6; no firm D call. CDR3 length: 13 residues.

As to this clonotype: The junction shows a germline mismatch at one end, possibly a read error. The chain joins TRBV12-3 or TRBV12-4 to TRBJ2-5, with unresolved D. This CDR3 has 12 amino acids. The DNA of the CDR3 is TGTGCCAGCAGCCCGGGTCGCGAGACCAAGTACTTC. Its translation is CASSPGRETKYF.

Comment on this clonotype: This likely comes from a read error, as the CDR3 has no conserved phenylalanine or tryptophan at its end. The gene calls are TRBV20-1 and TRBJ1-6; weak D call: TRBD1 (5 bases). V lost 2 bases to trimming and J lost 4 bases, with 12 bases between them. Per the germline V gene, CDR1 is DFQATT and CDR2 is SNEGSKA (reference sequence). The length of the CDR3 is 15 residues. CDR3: CSARNTGRYNSPLHY. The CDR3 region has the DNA TGCAGTGCTAGAAATACAGGACGGTATAATTCACCCCTCCACTAT.

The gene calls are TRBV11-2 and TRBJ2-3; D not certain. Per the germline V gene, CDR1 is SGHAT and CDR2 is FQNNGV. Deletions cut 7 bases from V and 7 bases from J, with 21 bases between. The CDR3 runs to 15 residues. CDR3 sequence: CASIFFLVVAYTQYF. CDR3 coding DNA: TGTGCCAGCATCTTTTTCCTAGTGGTGGCATATACGCAGTATTTT.

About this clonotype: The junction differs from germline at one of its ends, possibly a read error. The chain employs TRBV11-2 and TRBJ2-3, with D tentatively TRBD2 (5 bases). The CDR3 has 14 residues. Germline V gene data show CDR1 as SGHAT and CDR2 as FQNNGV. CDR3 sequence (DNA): TGTGCCAGCAGCTTTCTAGCAGGTGGCGCTCAGCAGTTTTTT. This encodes CASSFLAGGAQQFF.

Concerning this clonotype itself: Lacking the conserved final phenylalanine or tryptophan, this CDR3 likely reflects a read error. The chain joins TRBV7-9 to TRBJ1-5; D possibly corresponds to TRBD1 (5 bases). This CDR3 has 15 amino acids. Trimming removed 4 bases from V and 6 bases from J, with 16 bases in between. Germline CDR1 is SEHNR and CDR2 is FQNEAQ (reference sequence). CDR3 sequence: CASSWLQGASQPQHV. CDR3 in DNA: TGTGCCAGCAGCTGGCTTCAGGGAGCGAGTCAGCCCCAGCATGTT.

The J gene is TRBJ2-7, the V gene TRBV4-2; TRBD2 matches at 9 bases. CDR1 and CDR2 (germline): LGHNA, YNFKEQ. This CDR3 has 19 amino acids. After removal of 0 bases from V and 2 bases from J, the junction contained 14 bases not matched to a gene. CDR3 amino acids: CASSQDRNPTSGWAYEQYF. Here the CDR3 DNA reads TGTGCCAGCAGCCAAGACCGGAACCCCACTAGCGGGTGGGCCTACGAGCAGTACTTC.

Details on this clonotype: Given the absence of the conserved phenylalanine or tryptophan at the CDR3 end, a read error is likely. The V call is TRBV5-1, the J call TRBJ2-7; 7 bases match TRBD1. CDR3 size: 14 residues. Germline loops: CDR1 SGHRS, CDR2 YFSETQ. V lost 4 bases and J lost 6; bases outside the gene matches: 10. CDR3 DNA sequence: TGCGCCAGCAGCAGGCAGGGGGATCCACGCGAGCAGTACCTC. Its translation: CASSRQGDPREQYL.

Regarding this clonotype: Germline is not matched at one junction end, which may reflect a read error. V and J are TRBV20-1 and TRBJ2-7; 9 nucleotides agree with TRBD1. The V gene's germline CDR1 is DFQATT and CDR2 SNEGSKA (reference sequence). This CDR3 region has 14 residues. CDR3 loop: CSARQTGGPYERYF. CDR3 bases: TGCAGTGCTAGACAGACAGGGGGACCATACGAGCGGTACTTC.

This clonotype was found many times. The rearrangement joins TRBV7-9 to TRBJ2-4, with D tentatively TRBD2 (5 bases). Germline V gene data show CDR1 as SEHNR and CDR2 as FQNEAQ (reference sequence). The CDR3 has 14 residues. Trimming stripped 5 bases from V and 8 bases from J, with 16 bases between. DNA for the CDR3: TGTGCCAGCAGCCCTCTACTAGATAGGGACATTCAGTACTTC. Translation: CASSPLLDRDIQYF.

CDR3 amino acids: CASSYDRGSIRDTQYF. The DNA of the CDR3 is TGTGCCAGCAGTTATGACAGGGGTTCAATCAGAGATACGCAGTATTTT. The chain is built from TRBV12-3 or TRBV12-4 and TRBJ2-3, with 8 positions matching TRBD1. Trimming took 4 bases from V and 5 from J; bases not matched to a gene: 11. The CDR3 totals 16 residues.

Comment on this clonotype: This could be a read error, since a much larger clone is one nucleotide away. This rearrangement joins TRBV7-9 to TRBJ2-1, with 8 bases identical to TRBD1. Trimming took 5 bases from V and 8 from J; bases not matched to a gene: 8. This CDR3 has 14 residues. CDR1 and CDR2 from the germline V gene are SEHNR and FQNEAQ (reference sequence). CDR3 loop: CASSTGQVDDEQFF. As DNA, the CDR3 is TGTGCCAGCAGCACGGGACAGGTCGACGATGAGCAGTTCTTC.

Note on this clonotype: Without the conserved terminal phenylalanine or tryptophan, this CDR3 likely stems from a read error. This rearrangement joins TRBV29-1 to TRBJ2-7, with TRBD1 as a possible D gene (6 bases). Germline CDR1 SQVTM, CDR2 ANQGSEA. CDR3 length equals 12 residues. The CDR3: CNVTQGTYEQYI. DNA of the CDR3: TGCAACGTTACTCAGGGGACCTACGAGCAGTACATC.

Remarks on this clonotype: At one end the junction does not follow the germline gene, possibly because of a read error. The CDR3 loop reads CSVRVNTETFF. The CDR3 DNA follows: TGCAGTGTTAGAGTGAACACTGAAACTTTCTTT. The chain joins TRBV20-1 to TRBJ1-1; D is unresolved. This CDR3 is built from 11 residues. The germline V gene has CDR1 DFQATT and CDR2 SNEGSKA (reference sequence).